This T cell receptor beta chain came from a study of CD8+ T cells in alopecia areata. General study results and limits: The study found TCR sharing across patients less clear than in mice, possibly for HLA reasons. Normal scalp had lower clonality than lesional scalp, with alopecia totalis/universalis lesions showing this most strongly.

This clone was counted between two and nine times. Its antigen is undetermined. The CDR3 has 18 amino acids. Trimming left V 2 bases short and J 2 bases short, with 21 bases between. The germline gives CDR1 SGHDT, CDR2 YYEEEE. Sorting of PBMCs yielded the CD4+ and CD8+ T cells. Extraction and reverse transcription of RNA yielded cDNA as the sequencing template. The repertoire was sequenced with immunoSEQ multiplex PCR; TCRdb's copy has only in-frame clones and lacks some. Among 98,000 or so clones listed, approximately 59% were seen once. The V gene is TRBV5-6, the J gene TRBJ2-3; perhaps TRBD1 as D (5 bases). Sequencing was performed on CD8+ T cells sorted from blood. The clonotype comes from a human donor in good health. Here the CDR3 DNA reads TGTGCCAGCAGCTTATGGGGCCGAGGTTGGACACCCACAGATACGCAGTATTTT. Translation: CASSLWGRGWTPTDTQYF.